This TCR beta chain emerged from a study of blood T cell repertoires in COVID-19. Study summary: Acute-phase and convalescent COVID-19 samples originated in the United States, Italy and Spain. Nucleic acid was either cDNA or gDNA, and it came from T cells, B-cell-depleted T cells, or PBMCs.

In the study's own analysis: From reference gene primer amplification, estimates of nucleated cell counts were derived. This table comes from immunoSEQ multiplex PCR, and its TCRdb copy is limited to in-frame clones, with some not included. V, J and clone size are those of that table, while D and trimming were read from the DNA. Among 240,000 or so clones listed, 70% to 90% were seen once. The CDR3 has 15 amino acids. The V gene lost 4 bases and the J gene lost 0 bases, with 12 bases spanning the gap. From germline, CDR1 is ENHRY and CDR2 SYGVKD. The sequence derives from a woman aged 70-85 years with active or convalescent COVID-19. The specimen sequenced was peripheral blood. The chain uses TRBV10-3 and TRBJ1-1, with D possibly being TRBD1 (5 bases). The chain's CDR3 is CAISALAGVNTEAFF. In nucleotides, the CDR3 is TGTGCCATCAGTGCCCTGGCGGGGGTGAACACTGAAGCTTTCTTT.